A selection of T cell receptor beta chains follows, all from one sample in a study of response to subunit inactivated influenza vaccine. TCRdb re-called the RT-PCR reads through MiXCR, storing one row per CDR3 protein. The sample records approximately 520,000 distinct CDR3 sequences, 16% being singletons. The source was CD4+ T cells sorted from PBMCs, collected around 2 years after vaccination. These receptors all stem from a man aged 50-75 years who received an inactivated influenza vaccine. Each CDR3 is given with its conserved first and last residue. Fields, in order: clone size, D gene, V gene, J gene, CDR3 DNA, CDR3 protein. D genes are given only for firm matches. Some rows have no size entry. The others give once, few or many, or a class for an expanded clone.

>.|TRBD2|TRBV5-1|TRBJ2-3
TGCGCCAGCAGCTACGGGACTAACACAGATACGCAGTATTTT
CASSYGTNTDTQYF
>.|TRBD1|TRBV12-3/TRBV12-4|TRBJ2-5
TGTGCCAGCAGTTGGCGGACAGGGCGGGAGACCCAGTACTTC
CASSWRTGRETQYF
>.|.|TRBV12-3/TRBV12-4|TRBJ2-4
TGTGCCAGCAGTTTAATTTCGCGGGCAGACCAGTACTTC
CASSLISRADQYF
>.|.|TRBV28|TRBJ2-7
TGTGCCACCTCAGCGAGAGGCGGGTCCTACGAGCAGTACTTC
CATSARGGSYEQYF
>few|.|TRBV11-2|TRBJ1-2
TGTGCCAGCAGCTTAGAAACTTTCCGAAGCTATGGCTACACCTTC
CASSLETFRSYGYTF
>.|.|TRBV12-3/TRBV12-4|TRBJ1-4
TGTGCCAGCAGTTTAGGCTTGGGACCGCGGGGTGAAAAACTGTTTTTT
CASSLGLGPRGEKLFF
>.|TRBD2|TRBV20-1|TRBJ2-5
TGCAGTGCTAGAGATCGAAGGACTAGCGCCGTAGAGACCCAGTACTTC
CSARDRRTSAVETQYF
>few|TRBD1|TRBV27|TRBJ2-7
TGTGCCAGCAGTTTCGGAGCAGGGGGCCACGAGCAGTACTTC
CASSFGAGGHEQYF
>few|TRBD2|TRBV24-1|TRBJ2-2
TGTGCCACCAGTGATCCGACTAGCGGGGGTTTAGGGGAGCTGTTTTTT
CATSDPTSGGLGELFF
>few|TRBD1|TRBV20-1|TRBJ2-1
TGCAGTGCTAGAGACGGACAGGAGAGCTCCTACAATGAGCAGTTCTTC
CSARDGQESSYNEQFF
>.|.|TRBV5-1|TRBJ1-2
TGCGCCAGCAGCCGCGGGCCAACGCAGGGCTACACCTTC
CASSRGPTQGYTF
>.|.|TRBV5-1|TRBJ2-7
TGCGCCAGCAGCTTGCACACGATGGGGGAATACGAGCAGTACTTC
CASSLHTMGEYEQYF
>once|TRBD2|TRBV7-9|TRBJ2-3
TGTGCCAGCAGCCTTATGTCCGGGGGGGGAGATACGCAGTATTTT
CASSLMSGGGDTQYF
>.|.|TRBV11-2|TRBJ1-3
TGTGCCAGCAGCTTAAAGGGAGGACGCGCTCTCTCTGGAAACACCATATATTTT
CASSLKGGRALSGNTIYF
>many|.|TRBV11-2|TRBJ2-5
TGTGCCAGCAGCTTCCGATCGGCTTGGCGAGAGACCCAGTACTTC
CASSFRSAWRETQYF
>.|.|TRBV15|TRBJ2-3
TGTGCCACCAGCAGACCCACAGATACGCAGTATTTT
CATSRPTDTQYF
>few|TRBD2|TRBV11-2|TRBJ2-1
TGTGCCAGCAGCCCTCGGGGTGAGGCGGGAGGGGCCTACAATGAGCAGTTCTTC
CASSPRGEAGGAYNEQFF
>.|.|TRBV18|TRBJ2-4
TGTGCCAGCTCACCACAAGGTGTAGCCAAAAACATTCAGTACTTC
CASSPQGVAKNIQYF
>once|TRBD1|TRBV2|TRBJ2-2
TGTGCCAGCAGAGGGACAGGGGGCTTTGACACCGGGGAGCTGTTTTTT
CASRGTGGFDTGELFF
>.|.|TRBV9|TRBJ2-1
TGTGCCAGCAGCGTACATTCTCTCTACAATGAGCAGTTCTTC
CASSVHSLYNEQFF
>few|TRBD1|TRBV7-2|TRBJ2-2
TGTGCCAGCAGCTTGATGATGTACAGGGGTACCGGGGAGCTGTTTTTT
CASSLMMYRGTGELFF
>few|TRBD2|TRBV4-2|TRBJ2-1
TGTGCCAGCAGCCAAGAGCGGGGGGGCTCCTACAATGAGCAGTTCTTC
CASSQERGGSYNEQFF
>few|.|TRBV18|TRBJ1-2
TGTGCCAGCTCACCTGTTATAGGCAGCGGGGTTAACTATGGCTACACCTTC
CASSPVIGSGVNYGYTF
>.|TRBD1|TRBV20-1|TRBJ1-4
TGCAGTGCTATAGAGATGGGACAGGGCAATGAAAAACTGTTTTTT
CSAIEMGQGNEKLFF
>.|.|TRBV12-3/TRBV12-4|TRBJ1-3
TGTGCCAGCAGTTTAGCGGGAAGCTCTGGAAACACCATATATTTT
CASSLAGSSGNTIYF
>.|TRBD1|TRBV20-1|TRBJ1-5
TGCAGTGCACCTCAGGGGGGTAGCAATCAGCCCCAGCATTTT
CSAPQGGSNQPQHF
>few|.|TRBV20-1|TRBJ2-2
TGCAGTGCTAGAGATTGGTTGACCGGGGAGCTGTTTTTT
CSARDWLTGELFF
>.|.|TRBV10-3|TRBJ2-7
TGTGCCATCAGTGATTTGACAGTCTACGAGCAGTACTTC
CAISDLTVYEQYF
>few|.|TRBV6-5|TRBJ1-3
TGTGCCAGCTCGGGAGGAAACACCATATATTTT
CASSGGNTIYF
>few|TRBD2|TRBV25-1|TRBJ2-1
TGTGCCAGCAGTGAAAAACTAGCGGCTAATGAGCAGTTCTTC
CASSEKLAANEQFF
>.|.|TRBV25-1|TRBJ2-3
TGTGCCAGCAGTGGTCAGGGTAGCGCAGATACGCAGTATTTT
CASSGQGSADTQYF
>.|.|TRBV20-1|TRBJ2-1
TGCAGTGCTACCAGCTCCGGGACTCATCCAGATGAGCAGTTCTTC
CSATSSGTHPDEQFF
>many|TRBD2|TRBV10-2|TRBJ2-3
TGCGCCAGCAGAGCGGGGGGGCTAGCAGATACGCAGTATTTT
CASRAGGLADTQYF
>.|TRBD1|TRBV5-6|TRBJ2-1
TGTGCCAGCAGCTTGAAGGAAAGGACAGGGCCCTCCTACAATGAGCAGTTCTTC
CASSLKERTGPSYNEQFF
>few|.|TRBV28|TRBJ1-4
TGTGCCAGCACCGCTACGGGGGGCATGGGTGAAAAACTGTTTTTT
CASTATGGMGEKLFF
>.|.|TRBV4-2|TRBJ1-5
TGTGCCAGCAGCCTCCTAGGGGGGGTCGGCAATCAGCCCCAGCATTTT
CASSLLGGVGNQPQHF
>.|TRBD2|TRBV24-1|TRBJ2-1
TGTGCCACCAGTGAACGTGCTAGCGGAAGCTCCTACAATGAGCAGTTCTTC
CATSERASGSSYNEQFF
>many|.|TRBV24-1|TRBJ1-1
TGTGCCACCAGTGGGACGGGAGGGAACACTGAAGCTTTCTTT
CATSGTGGNTEAFF
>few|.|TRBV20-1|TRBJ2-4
TGCAGTGCTAGAGATATCGGACCGGGGGCCAAAAACATTCAGTACTTC
CSARDIGPGAKNIQYF
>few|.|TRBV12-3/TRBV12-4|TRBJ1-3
TGTGCCAGCAGTTTTAGCCTACTCTCTGGAAACACCATATATTTT
CASSFSLLSGNTIYF
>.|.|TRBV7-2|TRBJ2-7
TGTGCCAGCAGCTTAGAAGCTGGGCGCTACGAGCAGTACTTC
CASSLEAGRYEQYF
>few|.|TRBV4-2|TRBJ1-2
TGTGCCAGCAGCCAAGATCGGAGGGTCCCTGGCTACACCTTC
CASSQDRRVPGYTF
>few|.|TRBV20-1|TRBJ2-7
TGCAGTGCTAGAGGGTTGCGGGGTTCTACCGACGAGCAGTACTTC
CSARGLRGSTDEQYF
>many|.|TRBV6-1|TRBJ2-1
TGTGCCAGCAGCCCCCCCGGGAATCGTGAGCAGTTCTTC
CASSPPGNREQFF
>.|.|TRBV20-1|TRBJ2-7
TGCAGTGCTAGAGTACCCTGGGATTGGGGGTCCTACGAGCAGTACTTC
CSARVPWDWGSYEQYF
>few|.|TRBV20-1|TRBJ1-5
TGCAGTGCTAGAGTGAGAGGCCATCAGCCCCAGCATTTT
CSARVRGHQPQHF
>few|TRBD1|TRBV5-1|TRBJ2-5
TGCGCCAGCAGCACGACAGGGTTGGGCCAAGAGACCCAGTACTTC
CASSTTGLGQETQYF
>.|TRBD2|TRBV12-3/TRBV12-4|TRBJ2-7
TGTGCCAGCACCTCAACCGGGACTAGTCACAACGAGCAGTACTTC
CASTSTGTSHNEQYF
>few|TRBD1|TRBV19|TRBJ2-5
TGTGCCAGTAACTACAGGGGAGAGACCCAGTACTTC
CASNYRGETQYF
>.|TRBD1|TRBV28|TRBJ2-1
TGTACCTCACTTGGGGGGACAGGGAGCTCCTACAATGAGCAGTTCTTC
CTSLGGTGSSYNEQFF
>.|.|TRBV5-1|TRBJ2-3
TGCGCCAGCAGCTCGAGGACAGAAGGGGGAGATACGCAGTATTTT
CASSSRTEGGDTQYF
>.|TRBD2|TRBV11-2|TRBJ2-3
TGTGCCAGCAGCTCGAAAATACTAGCGGGGGTGAGCACAGATACGCAGTATTTT
CASSSKILAGVSTDTQYF
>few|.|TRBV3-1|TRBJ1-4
TGTGCCAGCAGAGAGAATCCTAATGAAAAACTGTTTTTT
CASRENPNEKLFF
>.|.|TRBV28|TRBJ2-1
TGTGCCAGCAGCAGGGCAGGCATCAATGAGCAGTTCTTC
CASSRAGINEQFF